One T cell receptor beta chain is described in this entry. What it recognizes is unknown. This sample was taken from a study of T cell responses to AZD1222 COVID-19 vaccine. Study-wide results and limits: The number of AZD1222 recipients seropositive at baseline was only five to seven. Reports indicate that nearly half of spike-specific TCRs are directed at unmutated variant regions. Clonal diversity was possibly underestimated, and white British individuals and females predominated among donors. With two AZD1222 doses given, Spike-specific TCR breadth and depth both rose.

Trimming pared 3 bases from V and 9 bases from J, leaving 18 bases between. The CDR3 is 16 residues long. Germline lookup yields CDR1 SNHLY and CDR2 FYNNEI. Data came from immunoSEQ multiplex PCR; TCRdb stores just in-frame clones and leaves some out. The table records about 200,000 clones, roughly nine tenths of them present only once. This chain connects TRBV2 to TRBJ1-6; D perhaps matches TRBD1 (5 bases). The sample consisted of peripheral blood, taken 28 days after the second AZD1222 dose. The clonotype was recovered from an adult who received the AZD1222 COVID-19 vaccine. As DNA, the CDR3 is TGTGCCAGCAGTGATCAGGGAGGGAGAGGAATTTCACCCCTCCACTTT. Protein: CASSDQGGRGISPLHF.